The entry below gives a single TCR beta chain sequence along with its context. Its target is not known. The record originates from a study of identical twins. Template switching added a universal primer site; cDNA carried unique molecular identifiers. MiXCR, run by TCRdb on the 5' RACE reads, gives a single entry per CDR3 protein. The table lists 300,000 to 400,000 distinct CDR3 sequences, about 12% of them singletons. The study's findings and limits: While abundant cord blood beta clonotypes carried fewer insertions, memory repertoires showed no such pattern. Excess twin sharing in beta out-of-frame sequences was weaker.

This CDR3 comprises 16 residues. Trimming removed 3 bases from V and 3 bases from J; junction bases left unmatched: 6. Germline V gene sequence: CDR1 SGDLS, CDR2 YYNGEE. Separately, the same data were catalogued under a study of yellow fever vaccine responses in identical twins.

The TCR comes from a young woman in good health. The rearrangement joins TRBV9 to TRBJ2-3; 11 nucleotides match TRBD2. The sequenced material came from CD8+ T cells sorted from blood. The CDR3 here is CASSAVLAGGTDTQYF. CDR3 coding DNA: TGTGCCAGCAGCGCCGTCCTAGCGGGAGGTACAGATACGCAGTATTTT.